This T cell receptor (beta chain) was sequenced for a study of blood T cell repertoires in COVID-19. Profiling relied on immunoSEQ multiplex PCR, and the TCRdb table lists in-frame clones only, not all of them. Of about 290,000 clones in the sample, about 90% were seen once. V was pared by 10 bases and J by 3 bases, with 16 bases between. Germline V CDR1 and CDR2: ENHRY, SYGVKD. The CDR3 covers 14 residues. Sequencing was performed on peripheral blood. The TCR comes from a woman in her twenties or thirties with COVID-19, enrolled during active disease. The chain recombines TRBV10-3 with TRBJ1-3; D might be TRBD1 (6 bases). CDR3 residues: CATWGGLHGNTIYF. The CDR3 coding sequence is TGTGCCACCTGGGGGGGCTTACATGGAAACACCATATATTTT.